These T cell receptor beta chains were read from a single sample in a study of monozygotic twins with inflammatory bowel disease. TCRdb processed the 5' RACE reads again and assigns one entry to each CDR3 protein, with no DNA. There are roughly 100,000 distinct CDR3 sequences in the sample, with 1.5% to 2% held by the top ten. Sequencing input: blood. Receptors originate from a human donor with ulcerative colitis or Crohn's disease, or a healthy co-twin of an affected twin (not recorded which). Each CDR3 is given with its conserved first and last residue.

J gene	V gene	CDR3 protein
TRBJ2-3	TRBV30	CARSVYRVRSTDTQYF
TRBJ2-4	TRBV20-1	CSAPTPGLLAKNIQYF
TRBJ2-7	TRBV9	CASSVAGDEQYF
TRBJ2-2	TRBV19	CASRLKDTGELFF
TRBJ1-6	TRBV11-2	CASSLDLAGRNSPLHF
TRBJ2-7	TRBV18	CASSPPTVSYEQYF
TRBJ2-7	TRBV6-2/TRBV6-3	CASTSNLREQYF
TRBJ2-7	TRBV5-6	CASSQAGGYEQYF
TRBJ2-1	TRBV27	CASRRFDRTNINEQFF
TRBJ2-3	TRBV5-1	CASSLSILAGVPDTQYF
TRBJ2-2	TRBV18	CASFTPLARAGELFF
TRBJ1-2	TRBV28	CASSLGGQNYGYTF
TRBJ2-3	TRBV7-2	CASSLAGTSEKAQYF
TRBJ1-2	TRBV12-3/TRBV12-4	CASSFWAASNYGYTF
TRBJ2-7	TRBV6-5	CASSYSEGGDEQYF
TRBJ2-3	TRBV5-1	CASSPGLAGGADTQYF
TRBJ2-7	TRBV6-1	CASSLDRGPHYEQYF
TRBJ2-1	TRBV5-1	CASSLASSLRSYNEQFF
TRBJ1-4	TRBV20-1	CSAGQGGPTTNEKLFF
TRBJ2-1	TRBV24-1	CATGGLLGNEQFF
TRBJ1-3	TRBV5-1	CASSPTGPSSGNTIYF
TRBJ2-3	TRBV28	CASSLFFLADRPQKWVDSDTQYF
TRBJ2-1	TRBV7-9	CASSINLAGPDEQFF
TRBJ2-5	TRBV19	CASSPNGQGRETQYF
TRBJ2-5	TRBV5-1	CASSPRSGTAEETQYF
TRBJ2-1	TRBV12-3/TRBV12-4	CASSQSGPRGEQFF
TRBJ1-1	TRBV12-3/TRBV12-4	CASSRDRSEAFF
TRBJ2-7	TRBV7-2	CASSLPLNEQYF
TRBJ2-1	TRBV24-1	CATSDVAGPSYNEQFF
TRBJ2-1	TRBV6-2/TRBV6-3	CASSYFGTVYNEQFF
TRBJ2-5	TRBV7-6	CASSLGLGQKETQYF
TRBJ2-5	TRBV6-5	CASSYESGSRETQYF
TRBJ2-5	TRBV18	CASSPRRTGQETQYF
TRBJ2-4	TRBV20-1	CSARDLGGRAKNIQYF
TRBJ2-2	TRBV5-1	CASTERDIGELFF
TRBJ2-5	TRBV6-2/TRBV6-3	CASSATTTAQETQYF
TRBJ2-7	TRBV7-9	CASSFDTTYEQYF
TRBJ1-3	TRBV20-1	CSAYSASGNTIYF
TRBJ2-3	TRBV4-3	CASSPKRTSGSTDTQYF
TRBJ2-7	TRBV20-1	CSAHRDRGYEQYF
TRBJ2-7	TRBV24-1	CATSETGSLYEQYF
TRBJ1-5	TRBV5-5	CASSFEGWSNQPQHF
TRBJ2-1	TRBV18	CASSRGGALSYNEQFF
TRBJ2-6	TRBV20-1	CSASGGIFGANVLTF
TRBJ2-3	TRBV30	CAWSVPSGGPDTQYF
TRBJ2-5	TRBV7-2	CASSRTPLAGGLKTQYF
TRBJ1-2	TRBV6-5	CASSPDRGYGYTF
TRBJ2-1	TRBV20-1	CSASGTSGRAADEQFF
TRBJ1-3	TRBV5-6	CASSGQGAGNTIYF
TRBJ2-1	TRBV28	CASSLSKPGNNEQFF
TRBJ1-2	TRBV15	CATSRDRGSSRPRGYTF
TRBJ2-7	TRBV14	CASSQNAGTSLHEQYF